This T cell receptor (beta chain) was recorded in a study of blood T cell repertoires in COVID-19. Looking at the study overall: The United States, Italy and Spain were the sources of the acute and convalescent COVID-19 samples. Sources were T cells, B-cell-depleted T cells, or PBMCs; the material itself was cDNA or gDNA.

This CDR3 contains 13 residues. The trim removed 5 bases at V and 3 bases at J, leaving 2 bases unmatched. The germline CDR1 and CDR2 sequences are SGHTA and FQGNSA. Original methodology: Amplification with reference gene primers provided the estimates of nucleated cell counts. TCRdb keeps only in-frame clones here, not all; method: immunoSEQ multiplex PCR. The V and J calls and clone size come from that table; D and trimming were worked out from the DNA. Among over 150,000 clones listed, 75% to 90% were seen once. The sequencing sample was made of peripheral blood. The origin of this receptor is a woman in her sixties or seventies with acute or convalescent COVID-19. The chain recombines TRBV7-2 with TRBJ2-7; TRBD2 aligns across 9 bases. The CDR3 bases are TGTGCCAGCAGCGAAGCGGGGGGCTACGAGCAGTACTTC. Amino acid sequence: CASSEAGGYEQYF.